This T cell receptor beta chain was recovered during a study of blood T cell repertoires in COVID-19. The CDR3 is made up of 15 amino acids. V trimming: 1 base; J trimming: 8 bases; junction bases outside the gene matches: 6. Germline CDR1 SGHVS, CDR2 FNYEAQ. Here immunoSEQ multiplex PCR was the method, and the copy in TCRdb shows in-frame clones only, minus some. Of under 200,000 clones in the sample, around 79% were seen once. The chain carries TRBV7-6 and TRBJ2-4; 9 bases are shared with TRBD2. The sample comprised peripheral blood. The receptor was derived from a man between 60 and 70 years old with active or convalescent COVID-19. In nucleotides, the CDR3 is TGTGCCAGCAGCTTAGGTAGCGGGAGTGAGTACATTCAGTACTTC. Protein sequence: CASSLGSGSEYIQYF.